This TCR beta chain was identified in a study of blood T cells in healthy people across ages. Next came a second PCR, run for about 7 to 12 cycles, which used a sample-barcoded 5' primer along with a J-beta primer mix. A template-switch adaptor that had 12 random nucleotides put a tag on each cDNA molecule. TCRdb itself ran the 5' RACE reads through MiXCR, one entry per CDR3 protein. The data show about 1.4 million distinct CDR3 sequences, approximately 59% seen once. General study results and limits: Using unsorted PBMCs precluded a conclusive naive versus antigen-experienced comparison.

On this clonotype: The antigen remains undetermined.

Isolating PBMCs gave at least 6.5 million of these cells per sample. This CDR3 is built from 10 residues. V lost 10 bases to trimming and J lost 3 bases, with 6 bases between them. In germline, CDR1 is MDHEN, CDR2 SYDVKM. The clonotype originates from a man between 18 and 35 years old in good health. The sequenced material came from blood. The chain has TRBV28 and TRBJ1-1; D ambiguous. This CDR3 reads CATSDTEAFF. The DNA for the CDR3 is TGTGCCACCTCGGACACTGAAGCTTTCTTT.